The T cell receptor beta chain under discussion was sequenced for a study of early T cells in non-severe SARS-CoV-2 infection. The V gene's germline CDR1 is MGHDK and CDR2 SYGVNS. The CDR3 runs to 15 residues. With 3 bases clipped from V and 7 bases from J, the junction kept 9 bases outside the gene matches. This clonotype has a count of ten or more. Each CDR3 protein gets one entry after TCRdb re-called the 5' RACE reads with MiXCR. The sample lists about 110,000 distinct CDR3 sequences, 11% occurring once. This receptor was identified in an adult who was a healthcare worker with PCR-confirmed SARS-CoV-2 infection or an uninfected control (not recorded which). The rearrangement uses TRBV25-1 and TRBJ2-1; 7 positions match TRBD1. The material sequenced was whole blood. This CDR3 reads CASSDPRTGRNEQFF. The CDR3 DNA follows: TGTGCCAGCAGTGACCCCCGGACAGGTAGAAATGAGCAGTTCTTC.